This T cell receptor (beta chain) was retrieved from a study of blood T cell repertoires in COVID-19. Study-wide background: COVID-19 samples from acute and convalescent phases originated in the United States, Italy and Spain.

The CDR3 totals 13 residues. The method was immunoSEQ multiplex PCR; TCRdb's version includes in-frame clones alone and lacks a portion of them. Of tens of thousands of clones listed, over 75% are singletons. The gene calls are TRBV21-1 and TRBJ2-5; the table's D call, TRBD1, was not checked against the DNA. TRBV21-1 is a listed pseudogene. Sequenced input: peripheral blood. This clonotype was obtained from a man older than 75 with acute or convalescent COVID-19. The CDR3 protein is CASINRVQETQYF. The CDR3 bases are TGTGCCAGCATAAACAGGGTCCAAGAGACCCAGTACTTC.